These 5 T cell receptor beta chains originate from one sample sequenced in a study of PD-L1 blockade in urothelial cancer listed by TCRdb under 2017. What this sample's time point label stands for: pretreatment peripheral blood. The library was generated by the immunoSEQ multiplex PCR assay. As stored in TCRdb, this immuneACCESS dataset retains in-frame rearrangements with V and J assigned. A fraction of the clones does not appear; measured against another copy, unresolved V genes explain less than half of the discrepancy, and the remainder lacks a known reason. The sample table lists 60,000 to 75,000 clones, roughly 89% of them with a count of one. Approximately 9.2% of the sample is in the top ten clones. Material: PBMCs, obtained around atezolizumab (anti-PD-L1) treatment. The receptors were gathered from a woman aged 70-85 years with urothelial cancer.

On this clone itself: The conserved closing phenylalanine or tryptophan is absent in this CDR3, likely reflecting a read error. The CDR3 region has the DNA TGCAGCGTTGACGGGGGAGGGGGATACGAGCAGTACTCC. Residues: CSVDGGGGYEQYS. The gene calls are TRBV29-1 and TRBJ2-7; tentatively, D is TRBD2 (7 bases). Trimming removed 3 bases at V and 4 bases at J, with 13 bases between. This CDR3 contains 13 residues. CDR1 and CDR2 from the germline V gene are SQVTM and ANQGSEA.

This clone was recorded only once. V usage is TRBV6-6 and J usage is TRBJ2-7; 10 bases fit TRBD1. The CDR3 has 14 residues. Per the germline V gene, CDR1 is MNHNY and CDR2 is SVGAGI (reference sequence). V lost 7 bases and J lost 3; bases outside the gene matches: 6. CDR3 protein: CASNRGTGVYEQYF. The CDR3 nucleotides read TGTGCCAGCAACAGGGGGACAGGGGTCTACGAGCAGTACTTC.

The chain has TRBV27 and TRBJ1-2; D remains ambiguous. The germline CDR1 and CDR2 sequences are MNHEY and SMNVEV (reference sequence). Trimming stripped 0 bases from V and 4 bases from J, with 9 bases between. This CDR3 is built from 14 residues. The CDR3 spells CASSLSTGAYGYTF. In nucleotides, the CDR3 is TGTGCCAGCAGTTTATCGACGGGAGCCTATGGCTACACCTTC.

This clone was recorded only once. The chain joins TRBV6-6 to TRBJ1-1, with a tentative D call TRBD1 (5 bases). Deletions cut 2 bases from V and 8 bases from J, with 15 bases between. The CDR3 contains 14 residues. From germline, CDR1 is MNHNY and CDR2 SVGAGI (reference sequence). The CDR3 DNA is TGTGCCAGCAGTTACCGAACAAAAGGGGCAGAAGCTTTCTTT. Protein product: CASSYRTKGAEAFF.

The chain combines TRBV10-3 with TRBJ2-6; 8 bases line up with TRBD1. Germline V CDR1 and CDR2: ENHRY, SYGVKD. The CDR3 totals 20 residues. J lost 2 bases, V lost 7 bases, and 19 bases had no gene match. Here the CDR3 DNA reads TGTGCCATCAAGAGAGAGGTGGCGGGACAGGCGAGAACTGGGGCCAACGTCCTGACTTTC. The encoded protein is CAIKREVAGQARTGANVLTF.